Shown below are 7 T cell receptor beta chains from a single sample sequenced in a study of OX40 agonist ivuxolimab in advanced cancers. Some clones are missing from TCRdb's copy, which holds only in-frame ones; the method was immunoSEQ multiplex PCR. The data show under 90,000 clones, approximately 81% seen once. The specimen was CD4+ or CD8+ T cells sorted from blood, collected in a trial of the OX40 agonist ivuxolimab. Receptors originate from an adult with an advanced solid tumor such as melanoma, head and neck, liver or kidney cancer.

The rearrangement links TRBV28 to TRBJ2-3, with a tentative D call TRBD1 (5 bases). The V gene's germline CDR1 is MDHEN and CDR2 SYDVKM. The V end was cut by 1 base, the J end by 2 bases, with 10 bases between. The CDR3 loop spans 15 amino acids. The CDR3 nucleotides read TGTGCCAGCAGTTTATCAGGGTCCCCCACAGATACGCAGTATTTT. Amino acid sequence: CASSLSGSPTDTQYF.

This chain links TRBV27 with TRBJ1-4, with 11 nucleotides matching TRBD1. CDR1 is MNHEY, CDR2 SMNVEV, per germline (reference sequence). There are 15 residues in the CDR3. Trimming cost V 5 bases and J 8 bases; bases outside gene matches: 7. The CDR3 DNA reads TGTGCCAGCAGTGCGTTGGACAGGGGGCGAGAAAAACTGTTTTTT. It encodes CASSALDRGREKLFF. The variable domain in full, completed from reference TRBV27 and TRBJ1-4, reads EAQVTQNPRYLITVTGKKLTVTCSQNMNHEYMSWYRQDPGLGLRQIYYSMNVEVTDKGDVPEGYKVSRKEKRNFPLILESPSPNQTSLYFCASSALDRGREKLFFGSGTQLSVL.

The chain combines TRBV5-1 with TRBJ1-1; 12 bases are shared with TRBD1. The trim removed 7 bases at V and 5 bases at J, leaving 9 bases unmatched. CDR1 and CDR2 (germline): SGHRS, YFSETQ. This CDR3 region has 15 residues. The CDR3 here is CASGPGQGARTEAFF. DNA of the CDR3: TGCGCCAGCGGCCCGGGACAGGGGGCAAGAACTGAAGCTTTCTTT.

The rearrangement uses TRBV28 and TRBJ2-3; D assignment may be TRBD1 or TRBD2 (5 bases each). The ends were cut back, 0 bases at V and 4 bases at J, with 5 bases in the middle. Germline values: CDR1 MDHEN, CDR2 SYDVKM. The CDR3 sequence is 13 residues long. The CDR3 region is CASSLWGADTQYF. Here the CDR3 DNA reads TGTGCCAGCAGTTTATGGGGGGCAGATACGCAGTATTTT.

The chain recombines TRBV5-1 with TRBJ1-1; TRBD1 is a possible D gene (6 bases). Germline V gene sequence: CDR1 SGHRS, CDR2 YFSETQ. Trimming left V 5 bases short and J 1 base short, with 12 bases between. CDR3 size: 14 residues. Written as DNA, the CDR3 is TGCGCCAGCAGTCTTTTGGGACAGAACACTGAAGCTTTCTTT. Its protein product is CASSLLGQNTEAFF. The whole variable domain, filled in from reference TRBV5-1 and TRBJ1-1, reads KAGVTQTPRYLIKTRGQQVTLSCSPISGHRSVSWYQQTPGQGLQFLFEYFSETQRNKGNFPGRFSGRQFSNSRSEMNVSTLELGDSALYLCASSLLGQNTEAFFGQGTRLTVV.

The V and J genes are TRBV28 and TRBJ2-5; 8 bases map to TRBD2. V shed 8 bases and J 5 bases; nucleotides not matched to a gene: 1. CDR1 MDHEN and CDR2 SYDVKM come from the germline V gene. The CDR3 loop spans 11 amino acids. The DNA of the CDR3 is TGTGCCAGCCGGGGGGGGGAGACCCAGTACTTC. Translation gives CASRGGETQYF. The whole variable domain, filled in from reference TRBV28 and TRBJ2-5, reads DVKVTQSSRYLVKRTGEKVFLECVQDMDHENMFWYRQDPGLGLRLIYFSYDVKMKEKGDIPEGYSVSREKKERFSLILESASTNQTSMYLCASRGGETQYFGPGTRLLVL.

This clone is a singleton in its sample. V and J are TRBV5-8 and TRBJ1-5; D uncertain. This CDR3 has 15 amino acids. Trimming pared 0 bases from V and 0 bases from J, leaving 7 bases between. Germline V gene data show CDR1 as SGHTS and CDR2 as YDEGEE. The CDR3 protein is CASSLGRYSNQPQHF. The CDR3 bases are TGTGCCAGCAGCTTGGGGCGGTATAGCAATCAGCCCCAGCATTTT.